This T cell receptor (beta chain) derives from a study of human CD8 memory T cell subsets. UMI-labeled 5' RACE was used, and it produced the TCR beta libraries. Reprocessing the 5' RACE reads, TCRdb reports a single entry for every CDR3 protein and omits DNA. The sample holds 8,300 or so distinct CDR3 sequences. Progenitor exhausted-like CD8+ memory cells (TPEX) were CCR7+ PD-1+ TIGIT+. RNA was isolated from duplicate vials, each containing approximately 160,000 sorted CD8+ T cells, for every subset. This CDR3 is 15 amino acids long. CDR1 and CDR2 (germline): KGHDR, SFDVKD. The receptor was derived from a human donor in good health. Material: CD8+ T cells from PBMCs. The chain recombines TRBV24-1 with TRBJ2-1; with no DNA, the TCRdb D assignment of TRBD2 cannot be verified. The CDR3 sequence: CATSGRDSPYNEQFF.